This T cell receptor beta chain was captured by sequencing in a study of blood T cell repertoires in COVID-19 (dated by TCRdb to about 2020). Describing the broader study: Samples from collaborators originated in the United States, Italy and Spain and spanned both the acute and convalescent phases of COVID-19. The samples were drawn from the first 160 participants of the ongoing ImmuneRACE study and from over 950 subjects provided by 6 global collaborators. Subjects who had been exposed to COVID-19, were actively infected with it, or had recovered from it provided the deeply sampled blood TCRbeta repertoires that made up the dataset. The repertoires were made available in a free public database intended to serve as a resource for research on the immune response to SARS-CoV-2. Nearly every sample came with metadata listing a de-identified subject ID, COVID-19 status, age in years and sex. Where HLA class I and class II types were available, the types were taken from metadata supplied by the sample provider, not from assay-based typing. The material from the prospective study consisted of cDNA or gDNA derived from T cells, B-cell-depleted T cells, or PBMCs.

TCRbeta CDR3 regions were amplified from genomic DNA using the immunoSEQ Assay, a bias-controlled multiplex PCR. Under the source paper's analysis protocol: The number of nucleated cells in each sample was estimated from the amplification of reference gene primers within the assay. To quantify the absolute abundance of each unique TCRbeta CDR3 rearrangement, sequence reads were collapsed and filtered. For each sample, productive Simpson clonality was calculated as the square root of Simpson's diversity index over productive rearrangements. The table was pulled from immuneACCESS by TCRdb, which kept in-frame rearrangements only. Such tables lose some clones; where checked, under half of the loss comes from unresolved V genes, and the rest has no known cause. V and J calls plus clone size are reproduced from that table; the DNA served to infer D and trimming. The sample records over 90,000 clones, 70% to 90% of which are singletons. The top ten clonotypes cover 2.5% to 3.5% of the sample.

The germline V gene (reference sequence) gives CDR1 as LGHDT and CDR2 as YNNKEL. V trim: 4 bases; J trim: 3 bases; unmatched bases: 3. The CDR3 spans 14 residues, from the cysteine through the phenylalanine. Kept here is only the CDR3 DNA, which spans 42 bases and is read in frame from base 1. Collaborating institutions collected whole blood in K2EDTA tubes following their own protocols. For TCRbeta analysis, collaborators shipped samples as frozen whole blood, isolated PBMCs, or DNA extracted from either of those sample types. A remark on this clone: What this receptor recognizes is not known. The sample holds no much larger clone one base away, and base qualities are not on file.

The paper as a whole reports these results and caveats: How much clinical and demographic metadata was included differed by source and by participant, and the metadata was provided uncurated.

What was sequenced was peripheral blood. The receptor was isolated from a man in his fifties in a cohort sampled during active COVID-19. Recombination connected TRBV3-1 (or the pseudogene TRBV3-2) to TRBJ2-7; 10 nucleotides in the junction match TRBD2. In nucleotide form, the sequence is TGTGCCAGCAGCCCCGGACTAGCGGACTACGAGCAGTACTTC. Translation gives CASSPGLADYEQYF.